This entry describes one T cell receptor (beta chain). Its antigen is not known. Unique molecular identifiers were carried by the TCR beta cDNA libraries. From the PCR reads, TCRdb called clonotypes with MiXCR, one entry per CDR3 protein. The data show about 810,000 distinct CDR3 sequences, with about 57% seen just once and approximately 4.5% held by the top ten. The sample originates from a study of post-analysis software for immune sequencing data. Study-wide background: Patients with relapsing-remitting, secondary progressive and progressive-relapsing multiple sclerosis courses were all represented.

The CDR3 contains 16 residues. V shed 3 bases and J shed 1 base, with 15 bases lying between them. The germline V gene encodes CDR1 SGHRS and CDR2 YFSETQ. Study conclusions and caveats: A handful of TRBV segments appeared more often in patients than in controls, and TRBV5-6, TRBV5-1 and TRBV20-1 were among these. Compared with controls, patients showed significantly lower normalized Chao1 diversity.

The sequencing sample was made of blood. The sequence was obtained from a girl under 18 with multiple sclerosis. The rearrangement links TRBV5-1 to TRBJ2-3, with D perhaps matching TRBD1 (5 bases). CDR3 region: CASSSKTAPRTDTQYF. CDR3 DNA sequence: TGCGCCAGCAGCTCGAAGACAGCCCCCCGCACAGATACGCAGTATTTT.